The next 7 T cell receptor beta chains were all read from a single sample in a study of control samples from healthy donors and cancer patients. Clones were sequenced by immunoSEQ multiplex PCR, and TCRdb holds only the in-frame ones, with some missing. The sample records about 130,000 clones, 90% being singletons. Sequencing input: blood. The receptor source for this set is a man in his forties in good health.

For the CDR3, the DNA is TGCGCCAGCAGCTTGAATCTCGGCAGGGCTAATGAAAAACTGTTTTTT. Translating it yields CASSLNLGRANEKLFF. J is TRBJ1-4 and V is TRBV5-1, with a possible D match to TRBD1 (5 bases). The CDR3 runs to 16 residues. CDR1 and CDR2 from the germline V gene are SGHRS and YFSETQ. Trimming took 1 base from V and 3 from J, leaving 13 bases between them.

This chain joins TRBV7-9 and TRBJ1-1; maybe TRBD1 (6 bases). Trimming took 8 bases from V and 4 from J, leaving 17 bases between them. CDR3 length: 14 amino acids. The germline CDR1 and CDR2 sequences are SEHNR and FQNEAQ (reference sequence). CDR3 DNA sequence: TGTGCCAGCTTACCTGGGCAGGGGCGCACTGAAGCTTTCTTT. Protein: CASLPGQGRTEAFF.

The gene calls are TRBV5-1 and TRBJ2-2; 13 nucleotides agree with TRBD2. The CDR3 is made up of 16 amino acids. Germline CDR1 SGHRS, CDR2 YFSETQ. The junction had 2 bases not matched to a gene; V was cut back by 2 bases and J by 4 bases. The CDR3 DNA is TGCGCCAGCAGCTTTAGGACTAGCGGGGGCACCGGGGAGCTGTTTTTT. It translates to CASSFRTSGGTGELFF.

The gene calls are TRBV18 and TRBJ2-1; TRBD1 aligns across 9 bases. Germline CDR1 is KGHSH and CDR2 is LQKENI. CDR3 length: 16 amino acids. Trimming took 8 bases from V and 3 from J; bases not matched to a gene: 11. CDR3 in amino acids: CASANLQGAGYNEQFF. CDR3 DNA: TGTGCCAGCGCCAATTTACAGGGGGCGGGCTACAATGAGCAGTTCTTC.

This clone was seen a handful of times. V gene TRBV6-6 combines with J gene TRBJ1-1; D uncertain. CDR3 length equals 11 residues. Trimming stripped 6 bases from V and 4 bases from J, with 6 bases between. Germline V CDR1 and CDR2: MNHNY, SVGAGI (reference sequence). The CDR3 DNA reads as TGTGCCAGCAGCCCCTCCACTGAAGCTTTCTTT. The encoded protein is CASSPSTEAFF.

The chain carries TRBV19 and TRBJ2-1; 10 nucleotides line up with TRBD1. V shed 3 bases and J 8 bases; nucleotides not matched to a gene: 10. This CDR3 has 16 amino acids. The germline gives CDR1 LNHDA, CDR2 SQIVND (reference sequence). The CDR3 DNA sequence: TGTGCCAGTAGTATTGAGGGGGACAGGGGTCCCGATGAGCAGTTCTTC. It encodes CASSIEGDRGPDEQFF.

The chain recombines TRBV28 with TRBJ1-1; D call uncertain. The germline V gene has CDR1 MDHEN and CDR2 SYDVKM. The CDR3 sequence is 14 residues long. V lost 3 bases and J lost 1, with 9 bases in between. CDR3 loop: CASSLASWNTEAFF. CDR3 in DNA: TGTGCCAGCAGTTTGGCATCTTGGAACACTGAAGCTTTCTTT. The full variable domain, with the rest looked up from reference TRBV28 and TRBJ1-1, is DVKVTQSSRYLVKRTGEKVFLECVQDMDHENMFWYRQDPGLGLRLIYFSYDVKMKEKGDIPEGYSVSREKKERFSLILESASTNQTSMYLCASSLASWNTEAFFGQGTRLTVV.